The 13 T cell receptor beta chains given below trace back to one sample, sequenced in a study of spatial heterogeneity in lung cancer. The time point was: sample taken at primary tumor resection. Whole RNA obtained from tumor, nontumor lung or frozen PBMC underwent sequencing without sorting. TCRdb redid the calling of the 5' RACE reads with MiXCR, one entry per CDR3 protein. The sample lists approximately 12,000 distinct CDR3 sequences, roughly 6.4% occurring once. This specimen consisted of normal lung tissue next to the tumor, obtained at surgery. These receptor sequences come from a male donor with early-stage non-small cell lung cancer.

This clonotype has at least ten counts. The library was designed around alpha chains, so this beta chain is a stray read whose abundance carries little weight. The chain uses TRBV20-1 and TRBJ2-7, with D perhaps TRBD1 or TRBD2 (5 bases each). The CDR3 consists of 13 residues. Trimming pared 0 bases from V and 2 bases from J, leaving 8 bases between. CDR1 and CDR2 (germline): DFQATT, SNEGSKA (reference sequence). The CDR3 DNA is TGCAGTGCTAGAGAGGGGGAAACCTACGAGCAGTACTTC. Its translation is CSAREGETYEQYF.

This clonotype was counted a few times. This beta chain was picked up by a library intended for alpha chains and is off target, so its count carries little meaning. The J gene is TRBJ2-1, the V gene TRBV6-5; 9 bases match TRBD1. There are 16 residues in the CDR3. The trim removed 5 bases at V and 1 base at J, leaving 6 bases unmatched. CDR1 and CDR2 (germline): MNHEY, SVGAGI. In DNA, the CDR3 is TGTGCCAGCAGTGCGGACAGGGGAGAGTCCTACAATGAGCAGTTCTTC. Its translation is CASSADRGESYNEQFF.

The table lists this clonotype with a few counts. This beta chain is off target for a library built for alpha chains, so its abundance means little. V gene TRBV10-3 combines with J gene TRBJ1-5; 7 nucleotides match TRBD1. Germline-derived CDR1 and CDR2 are ENHRY and SYGVKD. CDR3 size: 16 residues. The V segment lost 2 bases and the J segment 6 bases; nucleotides outside the gene matches: 10. CDR3 sequence reads: CAISEGRTGSIQPQHF. The CDR3 bases are TGTGCCATCAGTGAGGGGCGGACAGGATCAATTCAGCCCCAGCATTTT.

In the case of this clonotype: This beta chain is an off-target read within a library intended for alpha chains, so its frequency means little. This rearrangement joins TRBV7-9 to TRBJ2-5; D tentatively reads TRBD1 or TRBD2 (5 bases each). V was trimmed by 5 bases and J by 10 bases, leaving 17 bases between them. CDR3 length: 13 amino acids. Germline V gene data show CDR1 as SEHNR and CDR2 as FQNEAQ (reference sequence). CDR3 sequence reads: CASSLAGAQVQYF. DNA for the CDR3: TGTGCCAGCAGCCTTGCCGGGGCCCAGGTCCAGTACTTC.

Many counts were recorded for this clonotype. A library made for alpha chains picked up this beta chain off target, so its size means little. The gene calls are TRBV12-3 or TRBV12-4 and TRBJ2-1, with D hard to call. The length of the CDR3 is 11 residues. The ends were cut back, 4 bases at V and 3 bases at J, with 1 base in the middle. The CDR3 loop is CASSYYNEQFF. For the CDR3, the DNA is TGTGCCAGCAGTTACTACAATGAGCAGTTCTTC.

This clonotype was seen repeatedly, ten times or more. This sequence may be a read error, since a much larger clone differs from it by one base. Being off target in a library aimed at alpha chains, this beta chain has a size of little meaning. The chain uses TRBV30 and TRBJ1-5; no clear D. The CDR3 is 14 amino acids. The germline V gene encodes CDR1 GTSNPN and CDR2 SVGIG (reference sequence). V gave up 2 bases and J gave up 3 bases, with 11 bases separating them. CDR3 DNA sequence: TGTGCCTGGAGTTTTGTGTGCGTCAATCAGCCCCAGCATTTT. Translating gives CAWSFVCVNQPQHF.

At least ten counts were recorded for this clonotype. This beta chain turned up in a library designed for alpha chains; as an off-target read, its abundance says little. The V gene is TRBV29-1, the J gene TRBJ1-1, with 7 bases lining up with TRBD1. Germline CDR1 and CDR2: SQVTM and ANQGSEA. The CDR3 runs to 12 residues. Germline trimming cut 8 bases from V and 6 bases from J; bases unmatched to any gene: 9. The CDR3 here is CSTQGPAPEAFF. In DNA form, the CDR3 reads TGCAGCACACAGGGGCCGGCCCCTGAAGCTTTCTTT.

This clonotype has ten or more counts. Being off target in a library aimed at alpha chains, this beta chain has a size of little meaning. This chain links TRBV5-6 with TRBJ2-2; TRBD1 is a possible D gene (6 bases). Per germline, CDR1 SGHDT and CDR2 YYEEEE. The V end was cut by 2 bases, the J end by 8 bases, with 10 bases between. CDR3 size: 13 residues. Here the CDR3 reads CASSFYGTGELFF. The CDR3 DNA reads as TGTGCCAGCAGCTTCTACGGGACAGGGGAGCTGTTTTTT.

The table lists this clonotype with many counts. The size of this beta chain means little, since it is a stray read in a library made for alpha chains. The chain recombines TRBV27 with TRBJ2-1; 8 bases agree with TRBD2. J gave up 8 bases and V 3 bases, and 0 bases lay outside the gene matches. The germline CDR1 and CDR2 sequences are MNHEY and SMNVEV (reference sequence). This CDR3 is built from 12 residues. The CDR3 protein is CASSLREDEQFF. The CDR3 coding sequence is TGTGCCAGCAGTTTGCGGGAGGATGAGCAGTTCTTC.

This clonotype occurred many times. This beta chain is a stray read from a library made for alpha chains; its abundance is not meaningful. The chain is built from TRBV6-6 and TRBJ1-5; possible D gene TRBD1, 5 bases. There are 12 residues in the CDR3. CDR1 and CDR2 (germline): MNHNY, SVGAGI (reference sequence). V lost 8 bases, J lost 0 bases, and 5 bases lay in between. CDR3 amino acids: CASGHSNQPQHF. The CDR3 DNA follows: TGTGCCAGCGGACATAGCAATCAGCCCCAGCATTTT.

For this clonotype: This beta chain is a stray read from a library made for alpha chains; its abundance is not meaningful. The rearrangement uses TRBV2 and TRBJ2-4; unclear D gene. Germline loops: CDR1 SNHLY, CDR2 FYNNEI. Trimming stripped 9 bases from V and 7 bases from J, with 16 bases between. This CDR3 is 13 amino acids long. CDR3 nucleotide sequence: TGTGCCAGGGAGCCACTTTCCGGTAACATTCAGTACTTC. Amino acids: CAREPLSGNIQYF.

This clonotype came up many times. This beta chain slipped into a library made for alpha chains as a stray read, so its size is not meaningful. The chain combines TRBV2 with TRBJ1-5, with D perhaps matching TRBD1 (5 bases). The CDR3 has 15 residues. The V end was cut by 4 bases, the J end by 6 bases, with 16 bases between. Germline V gene sequence: CDR1 SNHLY, CDR2 FYNNEI. This CDR3 is CASSGVTGGRQPQHF. The CDR3 DNA reads TGTGCCAGCAGTGGAGTGACCGGGGGTCGTCAGCCCCAGCATTTT.

This clonotype was counted many times. A library prepared for alpha chains yielded this beta chain as an off-target read; its size is of little meaning. The V and J genes are TRBV20-1 and TRBJ2-3; D is perhaps TRBD1 or TRBD2 (5 bases each). The V end lost 3 bases, the J end lost 7 bases, and 20 bases lay between the germline ends. Germline V gives CDR1 DFQATT, CDR2 SNEGSKA (reference sequence). The CDR3 sequence is 15 residues long. The CDR3 nucleotides read TGCAGTGCTAGGGTCCCCGGGGCGGCCTCCTATACGCAGTATTTT. This codes for CSARVPGAASYTQYF.